The clone carrying this T cell receptor (beta chain) was observed once. This specimen belongs to a study of blood T cell repertoires in COVID-19. Study-level background: COVID-19 samples collected from the United States, Italy and Spain covered acute and convalescent phases.

This CDR3 comprises 11 residues. Trimming took 8 bases from V and 4 from J, leaving 8 bases between them. The germline V gene has CDR1 MDHEN and CDR2 SYDVKM. In the authors' methods: Using reference gene primer amplification, nucleated cell counts were estimated. Generated by immunoSEQ multiplex PCR, the TCRdb table keeps only in-frame clones and is missing some. V and J calls and clone size come straight from that table; D and trimming were deduced from the DNA. The data hold about half a million clones, with approximately 85% observed a single time. The sequence came from a human donor in a cohort sampled during active COVID-19. What was sequenced was peripheral blood. The J gene is TRBJ1-1, the V gene TRBV28; no firm D call. The CDR3, as DNA: TGTGCCAGCCCTTCTACCACTGAAGCTTTCTTT. This gives the protein CASPSTTEAFF.